This T cell receptor beta chain was profiled in a study of memory CD4+ T cells and cytomegalovirus serostatus. In the study overall: Healthy Belgian adult donors included roughly nine CMV-positive and some 24 CMV-negative people.

As processed by the authors: Out-of-frame sequences were removed, leaving 2 million to 2.5 million distinct TCRbeta sequences. Clones were sequenced by immunoSEQ multiplex PCR, and TCRdb holds only the in-frame ones, with some missing. V and J calls plus clone size are reproduced from that table; the DNA served to infer D and trimming. The data contain tens of thousands of clones, roughly 80% of them seen just once; the ten biggest clones take up approximately 0.7%. Remarks on this clone: No antigen is known for it.

Study-wide findings and caveats: Suggested: most of the CMV-linked TCR signature lies in CD4+ memory cells. Each of approximately 70 CMV-associated TCRbeta sequences occurred in one to five individuals.

The sort gate was single viable CD3+CD4+CD8-CD45RO+ cells for memory CD4+ T cells. This CDR3 is built from 13 residues. Deletions cut 6 bases from V and 1 base from J, with 8 bases between. Looked up from germline, CDR1 is MNHNY and CDR2 is SVGAGI (reference sequence). The sequencing sample was made of memory CD4+ T cells from blood. The sequence was collected from an adult in good health and CMV-seronegative. The rearrangement uses TRBV6-6 and TRBJ2-3; a possible D gene is TRBD2 (5 bases). CDR3 DNA: TGTGCCAGCAGCCCGAGGGGCACAGATACGCAGTATTTT. As protein: CASSPRGTDTQYF.